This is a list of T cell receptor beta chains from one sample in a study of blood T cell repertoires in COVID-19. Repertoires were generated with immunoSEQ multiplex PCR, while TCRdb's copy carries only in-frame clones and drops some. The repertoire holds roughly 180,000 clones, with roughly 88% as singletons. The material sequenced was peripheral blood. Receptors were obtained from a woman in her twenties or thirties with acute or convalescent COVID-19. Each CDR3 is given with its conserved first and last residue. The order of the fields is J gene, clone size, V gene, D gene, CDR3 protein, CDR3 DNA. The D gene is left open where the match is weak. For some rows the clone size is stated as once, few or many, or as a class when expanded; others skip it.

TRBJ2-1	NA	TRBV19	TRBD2	CASSTWTSANEQFF	TGTGCCAGTAGTACCTGGACTAGCGCCAATGAGCAGTTCTTC
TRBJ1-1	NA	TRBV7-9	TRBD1	CASSSNQGAVEAFF	TGTGCCAGCAGTTCAAACCAGGGGGCGGTTGAAGCTTTCTTT
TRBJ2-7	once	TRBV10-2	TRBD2	CASRGTSGRASYEQYF	TGCGCCAGCAGGGGGACTAGCGGGAGGGCCTCCTACGAGCAGTACTTC
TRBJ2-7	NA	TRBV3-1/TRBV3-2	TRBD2	CASSPRTGLALSYEQYF	TGTGCCAGCAGTCCGAGAACGGGACTAGCGTTATCCTACGAGCAGTACTTC
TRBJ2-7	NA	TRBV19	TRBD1	CASSSGQPYEQYF	TGTGCCAGTTCCTCGGGACAGCCCTACGAGCAGTACTTC
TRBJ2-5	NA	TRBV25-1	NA	CASSKTGQETQYF	TGTGCCAGCAGTAAAACGGGACAAGAGACCCAGTACTTC
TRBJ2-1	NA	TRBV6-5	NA	CASSPTLSANEQFF	TGTGCCAGCAGTCCCACCCTAAGCGCCAATGAGCAGTTCTTC
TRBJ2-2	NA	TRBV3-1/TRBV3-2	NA	CASSPPGDTGELFF	TGTGCCAGCAGCCCTCCCGGGGACACCGGGGAGCTGTTTTTT
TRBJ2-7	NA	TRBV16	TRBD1	CASSQNSGGSGYHEQYF	TGTGCCAGCAGCCAAAATTCAGGGGGCTCTGGTTATCACGAGCAGTACTTC
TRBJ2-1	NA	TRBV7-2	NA	CASSLRGYNEQFF	TGTGCCAGCAGCTTAAGGGGCTACAATGAGCAGTTCTTC
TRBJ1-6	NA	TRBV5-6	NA	CASQMNNSPLHF	TGTGCCAGCCAGATGAATAATTCACCCCTCCACTTT
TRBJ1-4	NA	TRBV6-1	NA	CASSEGGREKLFF	TGTGCCAGCAGTGAGGGCGGGCGTGAAAAACTGTTTTTT
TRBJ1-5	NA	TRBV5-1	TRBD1	CASSRGTGDQPQHF	TGCGCCAGCAGCCGCGGGACAGGGGATCAGCCCCAGCATTTT
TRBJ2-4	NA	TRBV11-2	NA	CASSPFSGGENIQYF	TGTGCCAGCAGCCCCTTCTCCGGGGGTGAAAACATTCAGTACTTC
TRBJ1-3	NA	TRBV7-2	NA	CASSLELPRVIGNTIYF	TGTGCCAGCAGCTTAGAGCTGCCCAGGGTCATAGGAAACACCATATATTTT
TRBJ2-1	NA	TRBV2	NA	CASRGGLHNEQFF	TGTGCCAGCAGGGGGGGACTCCACAATGAGCAGTTCTTC
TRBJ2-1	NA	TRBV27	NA	CASSLSFVTATNEQFF	TGTGCCAGCAGTTTATCGTTCGTAACAGCAACTAATGAGCAGTTCTTC
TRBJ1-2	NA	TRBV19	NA	CASSEYPGKSYTF	TGTGCCAGTAGCGAGTACCCGGGAAAGAGCTACACCTTC
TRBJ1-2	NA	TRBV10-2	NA	CASSEADDWGYTF	TGCGCCAGCAGTGAGGCTGACGACTGGGGCTACACCTTC
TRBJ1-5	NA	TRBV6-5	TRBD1	CASSRDRGQPQHF	TGTGCCAGCAGCCGGGACAGGGGTCAGCCCCAGCATTTT
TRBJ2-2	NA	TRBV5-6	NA	CASSLDPAGELFF	TGTGCCAGCAGCTTGGATCCCGCCGGGGAGCTGTTTTTT
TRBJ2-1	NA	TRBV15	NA	CATSRDRDEQFF	TGTGCCACCAGCAGAGATCGGGATGAGCAGTTCTTC
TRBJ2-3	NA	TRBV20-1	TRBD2	CSEAGGDTQYF	TGCAGTGAGGCGGGAGGAGATACGCAGTATTTT
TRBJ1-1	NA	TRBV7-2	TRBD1	CASSMTGGVRAFF	TGTGCCAGCAGTATGACAGGGGGCGTGCGAGCTTTCTTT
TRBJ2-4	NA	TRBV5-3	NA	CARLAGLRDIQYF	TGTGCCAGGCTTGCGGGGTTAAGGGACATTCAGTACTTC
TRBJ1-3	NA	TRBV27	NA	CASSLGVHSGNTIYF	TGTGCCAGCAGTTTAGGAGTCCACTCTGGAAACACCATATATTTT
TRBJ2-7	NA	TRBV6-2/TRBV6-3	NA	CASSYGALPHEQYF	TGTGCCAGCAGTTATGGAGCTTTGCCCCACGAGCAGTACTTC
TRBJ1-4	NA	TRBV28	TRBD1	CASSTPDREKLFF	TGTGCCAGCAGTACACCGGACAGGGAAAAACTGTTTTTT
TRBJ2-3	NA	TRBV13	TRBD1	CASSLGQGRTDTQYF	TGTGCCAGCAGCTTAGGACAGGGGCGCACAGATACGCAGTATTTT
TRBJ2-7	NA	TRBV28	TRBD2	CASSVIWTSGSGEQYF	TGTGCCAGCAGCGTTATTTGGACTAGCGGGAGTGGTGAGCAGTACTTC
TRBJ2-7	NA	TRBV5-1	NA	CASSLDGSEQYF	TGCGCCAGCAGCTTGGATGGGAGCGAGCAGTACTTC
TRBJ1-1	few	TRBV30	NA	CAWSLRGLLNTEAFF	TGTGCCTGGAGTCTTAGGGGTCTATTGAACACTGAAGCTTTCTTT
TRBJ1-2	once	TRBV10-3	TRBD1	CAISGWTGGGYTF	TGTGCCATCAGTGGTTGGACAGGCGGTGGCTACACCTTC
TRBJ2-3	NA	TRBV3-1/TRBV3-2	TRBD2	CASGGSGRVDTQYF	TGTGCCAGCGGGGGTAGCGGGAGGGTCGATACGCAGTATTTT
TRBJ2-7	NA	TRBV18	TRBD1	CASSPGTGAYEQYF	TGTGCCAGCTCACCCGGGACAGGCGCCTACGAGCAGTACTTC
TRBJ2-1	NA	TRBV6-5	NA	CASRGDFYNEQFF	TGTGCCAGCAGGGGGGACTTCTACAATGAGCAGTTCTTC
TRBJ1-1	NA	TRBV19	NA	CASSIRENTEAFF	TGTGCCAGTAGTATAAGAGAAAACACTGAAGCTTTCTTT
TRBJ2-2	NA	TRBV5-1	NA	CASSFGGVTGELFF	TGCGCCAGCAGCTTCGGGGGAGTCACCGGGGAGCTGTTTTTT
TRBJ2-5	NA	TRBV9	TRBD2	CASSATGTSGETQYF	TGTGCCAGCAGCGCAACCGGGACTAGCGGAGAGACCCAGTACTTC
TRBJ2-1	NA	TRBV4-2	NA	CASSHPQTGNEQFF	TGTGCCAGCAGCCACCCCCAGACAGGCAATGAGCAGTTCTTC
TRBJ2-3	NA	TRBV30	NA	CAWGPYTQYF	TGTGCCTGGGGACCTTATACGCAGTATTTT
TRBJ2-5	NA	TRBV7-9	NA	CASSSETQYF	TGTGCCAGCAGCTCGGAGACCCAGTACTTC
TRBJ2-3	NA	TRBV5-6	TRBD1	CASSLTGASTDTQYF	TGTGCCAGCAGCTTGACAGGGGCTAGCACAGATACGCAGTATTTT
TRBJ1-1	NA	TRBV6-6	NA	CASSYSKQGNTEAFF	TGTGCCAGCAGTTACTCGAAACAGGGGAACACTGAAGCTTTCTTT
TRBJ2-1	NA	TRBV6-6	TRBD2	CASSTGLVINEQFF	TGTGCCAGCAGTACGGGACTAGTAATCAATGAGCAGTTCTTC
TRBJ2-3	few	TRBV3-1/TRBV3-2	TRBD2	CASSQRLASTDTQYF	TGTGCCAGCAGCCAAAGACTAGCCAGCACAGATACGCAGTATTTT
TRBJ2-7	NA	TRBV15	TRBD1	CADRGGEQYF	TGTGCTGACAGGGGTGGGGAGCAGTACTTC
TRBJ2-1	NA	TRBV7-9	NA	CASSLEGRVGLNNEQFF	TGTGCCAGCAGCTTAGAAGGTCGGGTAGGCCTAAACAATGAGCAGTTCTTC
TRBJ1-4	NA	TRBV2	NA	CASSRGGVIGKLFF	TGTGCCAGCAGCCGCGGGGGGGTGATTGGAAAACTGTTTTTT
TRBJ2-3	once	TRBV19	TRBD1	CASSETGAPNTQYF	TGTGCCAGTAGCGAGACAGGGGCCCCTAATACGCAGTATTTT
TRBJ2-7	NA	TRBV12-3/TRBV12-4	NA	CASSLGPHYEQYF	TGTGCCAGCAGTTTAGGGCCCCACTACGAGCAGTACTTC
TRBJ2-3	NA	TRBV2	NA	CARLGSTTDTQYF	TGTGCCAGACTAGGTAGCACGACGGATACGCAGTATTTT
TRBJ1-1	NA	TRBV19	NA	CASSSRVRTEAFF	TGTGCCAGTAGTTCCAGGGTCCGCACTGAAGCTTTCTTT
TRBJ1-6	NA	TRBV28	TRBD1	CASSPGTAQKSLHF	TGTGCCAGCAGCCCCGGGACAGCCCAAAAATCCCTCCACTTT
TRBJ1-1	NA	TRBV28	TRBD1	CASSLGQLNTEAFF	TGTGCCAGCAGTTTGGGACAGCTTAACACTGAAGCTTTCTTT
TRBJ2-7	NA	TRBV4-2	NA	CASSQDGEQYF	TGTGCCAGCAGCCAAGACGGGGAGCAGTACTTC
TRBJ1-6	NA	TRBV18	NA	CASSPSPSSYNSPLHF	TGTGCCAGCTCACCATCGCCGAGCTCCTATAATTCACCCCTCCACTTT